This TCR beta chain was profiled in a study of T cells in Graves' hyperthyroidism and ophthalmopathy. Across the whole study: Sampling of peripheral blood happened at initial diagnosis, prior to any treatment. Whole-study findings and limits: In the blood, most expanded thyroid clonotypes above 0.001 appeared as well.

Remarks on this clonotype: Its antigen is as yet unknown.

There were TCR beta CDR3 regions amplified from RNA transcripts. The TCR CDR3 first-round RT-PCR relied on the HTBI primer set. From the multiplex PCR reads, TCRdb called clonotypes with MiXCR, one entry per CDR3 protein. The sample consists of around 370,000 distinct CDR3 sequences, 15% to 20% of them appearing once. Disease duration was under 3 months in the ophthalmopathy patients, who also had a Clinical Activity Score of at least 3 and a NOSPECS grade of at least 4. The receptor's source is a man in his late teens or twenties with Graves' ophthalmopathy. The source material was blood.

The CDR3 DNA sequence: TGTGCCAGCAGTGATACTAGCGGGGGGCGGGGTGAGCAGTTCTTC. Translated, it gives CASSDTSGGRGEQFF. This sequence joins TRBV6-1 and TRBJ2-1; TRBD2 matches at 12 bases. V shed 3 bases and J 9 bases; nucleotides not matched to a gene: 6. The CDR3 loop spans 15 amino acids. Germline values: CDR1 MNHNS, CDR2 SASEGT.